The 19 T cell receptor beta chains given below trace back to one sample, sequenced in a study of blood T cell repertoires in COVID-19. Libraries were prepared by immunoSEQ multiplex PCR; TCRdb keeps only in-frame clonotypes and omits some of them. The repertoire consists of around 220,000 clones, with about 88% occurring once and the leading ten covering 2% to 2.5%. Source material: peripheral blood. The origin of the receptors is a woman in her 40s who had recovered from COVID-19.

The chain has TRBV27 and TRBJ2-7, with TRBD2 identical over 12 bases. The germline V gene has CDR1 MNHEY and CDR2 SMNVEV (reference sequence). Trimming at V came to 5 bases and at J to 2 bases, leaving 4 bases not matched to a gene. The CDR3 has 15 residues. As DNA, the CDR3 is TGTGCCAGCAGTCCTCCTAGCGGGAGGGCCTACGAGCAGTACTTC. This encodes CASSPPSGRAYEQYF.

This chain uses TRBV7-9 with TRBJ1-4, with D perhaps matching TRBD1 (5 bases). The CDR3 extends over 15 amino acids. Germline CDR1 SEHNR, CDR2 FQNEAQ (reference sequence). V gave up 5 bases and J gave up 6 bases, with 16 bases separating them. DNA of the CDR3: TGTGCCAGCAGCCGCCTGTCAGGGTTAGATGAAAAACTGTTTTTT. Amino acids: CASSRLSGLDEKLFF. The whole variable domain, remainder taken from reference TRBV7-9 and TRBJ1-4, is DTGVSQNPRHKITKRGQNVTFRCDPISEHNRLYWYRQTLGQGPEFLTYFQNEAQLEKSRLLSDRFSAERPKGSFSTLEIQRTEQGDSAMYLCASSRLSGLDEKLFFGSGTQLSVL.

The chain uses TRBV7-9 and TRBJ2-1; maybe TRBD1 (6 bases). Germline V gene data show CDR1 as SEHNR and CDR2 as FQNEAQ (reference sequence). The CDR3 covers 16 residues. With 6 bases removed from V and 2 bases from J, the gap between germline ends came to 17 bases. The CDR3 loop is CASRPTVAGAYNEQFF. The CDR3 DNA reads TGTGCCAGCAGACCAACGGTGGCAGGGGCCTACAATGAGCAGTTCTTC.

This rearrangement joins TRBV6-5 to TRBJ1-1; a weak D match, TRBD1 (5 bases). V was pared by 6 bases and J by 6 bases, with 17 bases between. The CDR3 has 14 amino acids. CDR1 MNHEY and CDR2 SVGAGI come from the germline V gene. The CDR3 DNA reads TGTGCCAGCAGAGCATGGGGGGAAGGGCCTGAAGCTTTCTTT. Its translation: CASRAWGEGPEAFF.

The gene calls are TRBV11-2 and TRBJ1-6; maybe TRBD1 (6 bases). The V end was cut by 3 bases, the J end by 10 bases, with 19 bases between. The germline V gene has CDR1 SGHAT and CDR2 FQNNGV. The length of the CDR3 is 16 residues. The CDR3 region has the DNA TGTGCCAGCAGCTTTAGCGGGGGCGGAATTGGATCACCCCTCCACTTT. Protein product: CASSFSGGGIGSPLHF.

The V call is TRBV9, the J call TRBJ2-7, with 8 bases lining up with TRBD1. The V segment lost 4 bases and the J segment 3 bases; nucleotides outside the gene matches: 6. CDR1 is SGDLS and CDR2 is YYNGEE in the germline V gene. This CDR3 comprises 14 residues. This CDR3 reads CASSLGQGGYEQYF. For the CDR3, the DNA is TGTGCCAGCAGCTTAGGACAGGGTGGCTACGAGCAGTACTTC.

The V call is TRBV7-2, the J call TRBJ1-5; a possible D gene is TRBD1 (5 bases). The length of the CDR3 is 15 residues. Germline V lookup: CDR1 SGHTA, CDR2 FQGNSA. V was clipped by 4 bases and J by 5 bases, with 15 bases between them. The CDR3 DNA reads TGTGCCAGCAGCTCCCCAGGGATACCTCATCAGCCCCAGCATTTT. Its translation is CASSSPGIPHQPQHF.

The rearrangement joins TRBV28 to TRBJ1-6; 10 bases align to TRBD1. Germline V gives CDR1 MDHEN, CDR2 SYDVKM. The CDR3 has 17 residues. After removal of 6 bases from V and 10 bases from J, the junction contained 15 bases not matched to a gene. The CDR3 spells CASRLDRGSGFRSPLHF. CDR3 DNA sequence: TGTGCCAGCAGACTGGACAGGGGGTCCGGGTTTCGGTCACCCCTCCACTTT.

The chain combines TRBV7-9 with TRBJ2-5; D possibly corresponds to TRBD1 (5 bases). Per the germline V gene, CDR1 is SEHNR and CDR2 is FQNEAQ (reference sequence). Trimming removed 4 bases at V and 2 bases at J, with 17 bases between. The CDR3 spans 16 residues. The CDR3 DNA is TGTGCCAGCAGCTCCCTCCGGTCAGGGTCACAAGAGACCCAGTACTTC. Residues: CASSSLRSGSQETQYF.

The chain is built from TRBV11-3 and TRBJ2-7; 10 bases map to TRBD2. J was trimmed by 2 bases and V by 5 bases; bases with no gene match: 6. The germline gives CDR1 SGHNT, CDR2 YENEEA. There are 15 residues in the CDR3. CDR3 residues: CASSRSSGSPYEQYF. In DNA form, the CDR3 reads TGTGCCAGCAGCCGTTCTAGCGGGAGTCCCTACGAGCAGTACTTC. The complete variable domain, with remaining parts taken from reference TRBV11-3 and TRBJ2-7, reads EAGVVQSPRYKIIEKKQPVAFWCNPISGHNTLYWYLQNLGQGPELLIRYENEEAVDDSQLPKDRFSAERLKGVDSTLKIQPAELGDSAVYLCASSRSSGSPYEQYFGPGTRLTVT.

This chain links TRBV4-1 with TRBJ1-2; 8 positions match TRBD1. Trimming took 4 bases from V and 4 from J; bases not matched to a gene: 11. The germline V gene has CDR1 MGHRA and CDR2 YSYEKL. The CDR3 covers 16 residues. As DNA, the CDR3 is TGCGCCAGCAGCCCCCCCGGACAGGGATTCTCCTATGGCTACACCTTC. This gives the protein CASSPPGQGFSYGYTF.

This chain connects TRBV29-1 to TRBJ2-7; D not certain. Germline CDR1 and CDR2: SQVTM and ANQGSEA. The CDR3 has 11 amino acids. Trimming stripped 7 bases from V and 1 base from J, with 8 bases between. For the CDR3, the DNA is TGCAGCGCTACAGATTCCTACGAGCAGTACTTC. As protein: CSATDSYEQYF.

This clone occurred once. V usage is TRBV6-5 and J usage is TRBJ1-4, with 8 bases lining up with TRBD1. The CDR3 consists of 16 residues. Germline CDR1 and CDR2: MNHEY and SVGAGI. V gave up 4 bases and J gave up 7 bases; unmatched junction bases: 11. CDR3 bases: TGTGCCAGCAGTTCCCCTCGGACAGGGTTTGTTGAAAAACTGTTTTTT. It codes for CASSSPRTGFVEKLFF.

The CDR3 bases are TGTGCCAGCAGCCCCAGGACTAGCGGGAGGAAACAAGAGACCCAGTACTTC. Residues: CASSPRTSGRKQETQYF. The rearrangement uses TRBV7-2 and TRBJ2-5, with 14 nucleotides matching TRBD2. The CDR3 is 17 amino acids. Per the germline V gene, CDR1 is SGHTA and CDR2 is FQGNSA. The V segment lost 5 bases and the J segment 2 bases; nucleotides outside the gene matches: 7.

J is TRBJ1-5 and V is TRBV30, with 7 bases lining up with TRBD1. The ends lost 2 bases at V and 6 bases at J; junction bases unmatched: 10. The CDR3 runs to 15 residues. Germline assignment: CDR1 GTSNPN and CDR2 SVGIG (reference sequence). CDR3 region: CAWSHPGAGGQPQHF. In DNA, the CDR3 is TGTGCCTGGAGTCACCCAGGGGCAGGGGGTCAGCCCCAGCATTTT.

This chain links TRBV5-1 with TRBJ2-2; D ambiguous. Trimming left V 0 bases short and J 1 base short, with 7 bases between. The CDR3 is 15 amino acids. Germline values: CDR1 SGHRS, CDR2 YFSETQ. CDR3 nucleotide sequence: TGCGCCAGCAGCTTGGGACTCGAGAACACCGGGGAGCTGTTTTTT. It specifies CASSLGLENTGELFF.

The CDR3 is CASSSGTGMNTEAFF. Here the CDR3 DNA reads TGTGCCAGCAGCTCCGGGACAGGTATGAACACTGAAGCTTTCTTT. The gene calls are TRBV28 and TRBJ1-1, with TRBD1 matching 8 bases. The V and J ends lost 6 bases and 0 bases, in that order; junction bases with no gene match: 6. From germline, CDR1 is MDHEN and CDR2 SYDVKM. This CDR3 has 15 residues.

This chain uses TRBV9 with TRBJ2-7; 9 bases fit TRBD2. Germline-derived CDR1 and CDR2 are SGDLS and YYNGEE. V lost 0 bases, J lost 6 bases, and 10 bases stayed unmatched. The CDR3 spans 16 residues. In nucleotides, the CDR3 is TGTGCCAGCAGCGTAGGGGCTAGCGGGGACCCCCGCGAGCAGTACTTC. It yields the protein CASSVGASGDPREQYF.

The genes are TRBV7-2 and TRBJ1-1; a possible D gene is TRBD1 (5 bases). CDR1 SGHTA and CDR2 FQGNSA come from the germline V gene. The germline V and J ends were trimmed by 1 base and 10 bases, with 10 bases remaining between them. CDR3 length: 12 residues. CDR3 sequence: CASSLDRPGAFF. Here the CDR3 DNA reads TGTGCCAGCAGCTTAGACAGGCCGGGAGCTTTCTTT. The full variable domain, with the rest looked up from reference TRBV7-2 and TRBJ1-1, is GAGVSQSPSNKVTEKGKDVELRCDPISGHTALYWYRQSLGQGLEFLIYFQGNSAPDKSGLPSDRFSAERTGGSVSTLTIQRTQQEDSAVYLCASSLDRPGAFFGQGTRLTVV.